Below, 13 T cell receptor beta chains from the same sample are listed, as sequenced in a study of T cell repertoires in cytomegalovirus infection. TCRdb itself ran the reads through MiXCR, one entry per CDR3 protein. The sample holds 140,000 to 150,000 distinct CDR3 sequences, around 30% seen once. These receptors' antigens are unknown. The starting material was CD8+ T cells from cultured PBMCs, obtained from culture after CMV antigen stimulation. The receptors originated from a human donor in good health (CMV status not recorded). Some clones in this sample may be carry-over from other donors' samples.

The chain recombines TRBV19 with TRBJ1-5; D is uncertain. The CDR3 contains 13 residues. Germline V gene lookup returns CDR1 LNHDA and CDR2 SQIVND (reference sequence). The V end lost 8 bases, the J end lost 0 bases, and 8 bases lay between the germline ends. The CDR3 here is CASQDFSNQPQHF. The CDR3 nucleotides read TGTGCCAGTCAGGATTTTAGCAATCAGCCCCAGCATTTT.

This clonotype has a handful of counts. The V and J genes are TRBV19 and TRBJ2-1; the D gene is possibly TRBD1 (6 bases). The V gene's germline CDR1 is LNHDA and CDR2 SQIVND (reference sequence). This CDR3 contains 17 residues. Trimming shortened V by 1 base and J by 4 bases, and 17 bases separated the two germline ends. The CDR3 here is CASSIAAQGSWYNEQFF. CDR3 DNA: TGTGCCAGTAGTATAGCTGCCCAGGGGAGTTGGTACAATGAGCAGTTCTTC.

This clonotype was counted only a few times. V is TRBV7-4 and J is TRBJ1-6, with D unclear. Germline CDR1 SGHVT, CDR2 SQSDAQ. There are 15 residues in the CDR3. V dropped 3 bases and J dropped 8 bases, with 14 bases sitting between them. The CDR3 loop is CASSFEPLPHSPLHF. The CDR3, as DNA: TGTGCCAGCAGCTTTGAGCCACTCCCCCATTCACCCCTCCACTTT.

V is TRBV6-5 and J is TRBJ2-7, with D perhaps matching TRBD2 (6 bases). Germline V gene lookup returns CDR1 MNHEY and CDR2 SVGAGI. The CDR3 length is 14 residues. Trimming stripped 8 bases from V and 5 bases from J, with 19 bases between. This CDR3 reads CASSYGGDGNEQYF. DNA of the CDR3: TGTGCCAGCTCATACGGGGGAGACGGTAACGAGCAGTACTTC.

This chain connects TRBV19 to TRBJ2-3; D remains ambiguous. Per germline, CDR1 LNHDA and CDR2 SQIVND (reference sequence). Trimming took off 0 bases at V and 7 bases at J, with 8 bases between the two ends. This CDR3 is built from 13 residues. CDR3 nucleotides: TGTGCCAGTAGTATAGATAGTCGGAATACGCAGTATTTT. It translates to CASSIDSRNTQYF.

The chain is built from TRBV25-1 and TRBJ1-1; 7 nucleotides match TRBD1. The CDR3 has 14 amino acids. V shed 6 bases and J 5 bases; nucleotides not matched to a gene: 9. Germline V lookup: CDR1 MGHDK, CDR2 SYGVNS. CDR3 amino acids: CASRQGPWGTEAFF. The CDR3 DNA is TGTGCCAGCAGACAGGGGCCCTGGGGAACTGAAGCTTTCTTT.

V and J are TRBV7-6 and TRBJ2-7; 8 positions match TRBD2. The CDR3 spans 17 residues. Losses at the gene ends were 5 bases for V and 0 bases for J; bases not matched to a gene: 12. Germline CDR1 and CDR2: SGHVS and FNYEAQ. CDR3 protein: CASSPQGRGGSSYEQYF. DNA of the CDR3: TGTGCCAGCAGCCCCCAAGGTCGGGGGGGGAGCTCCTACGAGCAGTACTTC. Together with reference TRBV7-6 and TRBJ2-7, the CDR3 gives the full variable domain: GAGVSQSPRYKVTKRGQDVALRCDPISGHVSLYWYRQALGQGPEFLTYFNYEAQQDKSGLPNDRFSAERPEGSISTLTIQRTEQRDSAMYRCASSPQGRGGSSYEQYFGPGTRLTVT.

In its sample, this clonotype was seen a few times. This rearrangement joins TRBV7-8 to TRBJ2-5; TRBD1 is a possible D gene (6 bases). The length of the CDR3 is 15 residues. Germline CDR1 reads SGHVS; CDR2 reads FQNEAQ. The V end was cut by 4 bases, the J end by 2 bases, with 14 bases between. CDR3 sequence: CASSSTPGDQETQYF. The CDR3, as DNA: TGTGCCAGCAGCTCAACCCCAGGGGATCAAGAGACCCAGTACTTC.

This clonotype came up a few times. The genes are TRBV6-5 and TRBJ2-1; 11 nucleotides match TRBD2. The CDR3 has 15 amino acids. Germline trimming cut 7 bases from V and 8 bases from J; bases unmatched to any gene: 10. CDR1 and CDR2 from the germline V gene are MNHEY and SVGAGI. The CDR3 reads CASMLIAGGADEQFF. The CDR3 nucleotides read TGTGCCAGCATGTTAATAGCGGGGGGGGCCGATGAGCAGTTCTTC.

In its sample, this clonotype was seen many times. This chain links TRBV2 with TRBJ2-7; 10 bases match TRBD2. J was trimmed by 2 bases and V by 1 base; bases with no gene match: 11. The CDR3 covers 18 residues. Germline-derived CDR1 and CDR2 are SNHLY and FYNNEI. In DNA, the CDR3 is TGTGCCAGCAGTGAAGGGGGCCTAGCGGGGGTGAGTCCCTACGAGCAGTACTTC. Amino acid sequence: CASSEGGLAGVSPYEQYF.

The chain couples TRBV5-6 to TRBJ2-7; TRBD2 matches 8 bases. Germline values: CDR1 SGHDT, CDR2 YYEEEE. J gave up 3 bases and V 4 bases, and 9 bases lay outside the gene matches. The CDR3 loop spans 15 amino acids. CDR3 sequence: CASSPTGGGGYEQYF. CDR3 bases: TGTGCCAGCAGCCCCACCGGGGGGGGAGGCTACGAGCAGTACTTC.

This chain links TRBV20-1 with TRBJ2-1; TRBD1 is a possible D gene (5 bases). The CDR3 has 15 residues. Looked up from germline, CDR1 is DFQATT and CDR2 is SNEGSKA (reference sequence). V lost 0 bases and J 7 bases, leaving 16 bases between the germline ends. The CDR3 bases are TGCAGTGCTAGAGATCAGGGCCCCGTTAGTAATGAGCAGTTCTTC. Protein sequence: CSARDQGPVSNEQFF.

This rearrangement joins TRBV6-5 to TRBJ2-3; D is undetermined. V lost 2 bases and J lost 0, with 12 bases in between. Germline V CDR1 and CDR2: MNHEY, SVGAGI. The CDR3 sequence is 16 residues long. The chain's CDR3 is CASSYASYPSTDTQYF. The CDR3 nucleotides read TGTGCCAGCAGTTACGCCAGCTACCCTAGCACAGATACGCAGTATTTT.